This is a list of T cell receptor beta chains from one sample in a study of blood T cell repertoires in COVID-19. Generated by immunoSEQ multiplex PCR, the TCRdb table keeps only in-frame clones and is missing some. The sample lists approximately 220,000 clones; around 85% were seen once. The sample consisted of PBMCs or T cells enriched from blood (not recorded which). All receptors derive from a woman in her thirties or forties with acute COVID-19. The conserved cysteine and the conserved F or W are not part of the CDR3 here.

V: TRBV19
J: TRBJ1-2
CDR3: ASSIPGQGNYGYT

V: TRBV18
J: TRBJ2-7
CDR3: ASSLQEGGRTSGTHYEQY

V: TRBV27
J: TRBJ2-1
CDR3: ASSLSTGTSRRVTNEQF

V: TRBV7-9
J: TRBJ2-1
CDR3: ASSLLSGSHNEQF

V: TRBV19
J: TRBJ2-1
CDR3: ASSIEKGLADSSYNEQF

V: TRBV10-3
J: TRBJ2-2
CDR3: AIKKPGQSFNTGELF

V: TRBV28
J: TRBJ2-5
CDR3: ASSLSGTHQETQY

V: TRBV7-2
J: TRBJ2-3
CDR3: ASSLVFALGGDTQY

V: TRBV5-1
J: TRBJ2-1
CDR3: ASSLSSGGGEQF

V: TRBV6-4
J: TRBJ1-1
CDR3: ASNSGTGEPNTEAF

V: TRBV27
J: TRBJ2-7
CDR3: ASRPLDRPYEQY

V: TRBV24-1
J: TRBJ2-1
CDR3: ATSDFPGQEVGNEQF

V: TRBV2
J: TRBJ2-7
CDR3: ASSPTSGSSPEQY

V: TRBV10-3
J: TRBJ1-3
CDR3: ATGQGQRNTIY

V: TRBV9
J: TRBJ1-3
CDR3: ASSVSASSGNTIY

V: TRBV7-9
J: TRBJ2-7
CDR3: ASSLGPEQY

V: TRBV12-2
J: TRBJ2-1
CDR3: ASRQRRVRLAGEKGRNEQF

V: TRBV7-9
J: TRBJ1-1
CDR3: ASLQVMNTEAF

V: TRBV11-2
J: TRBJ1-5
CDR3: ASSLGASNQPQH

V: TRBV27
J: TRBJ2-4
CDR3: ASSPRTIRNIQY

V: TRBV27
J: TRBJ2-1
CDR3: ASRYREGRGSF

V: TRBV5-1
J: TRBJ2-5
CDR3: ASSLGGVLETQY

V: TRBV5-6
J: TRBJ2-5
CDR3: ASSSAGQGVAETQY

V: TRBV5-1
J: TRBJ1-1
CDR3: ASSLGPTGGGTEAF

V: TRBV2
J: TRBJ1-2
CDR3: ASSFGALSGYT

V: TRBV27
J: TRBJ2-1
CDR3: ASSSPKKLNEQF

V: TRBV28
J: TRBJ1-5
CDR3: ASSLDGDSNQPQH

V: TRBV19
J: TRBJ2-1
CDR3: ASSIGGQGAKGQF

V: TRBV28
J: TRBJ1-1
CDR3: ASSLATQGAAF

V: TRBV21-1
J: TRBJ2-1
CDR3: ASSKRTSGFF

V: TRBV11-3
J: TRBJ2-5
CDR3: ASSSTSGATQY

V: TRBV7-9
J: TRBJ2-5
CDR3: ASSPTGGKETQY

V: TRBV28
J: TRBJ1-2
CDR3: ASIASYGYT

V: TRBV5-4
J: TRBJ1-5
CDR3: ASSFPDDRAPQH

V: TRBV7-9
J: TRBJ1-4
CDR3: ASSYSGTRGNEKLF

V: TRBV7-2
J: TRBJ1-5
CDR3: ASSLGPSSNQPQH

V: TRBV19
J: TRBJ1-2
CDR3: ASSKDRADGYT

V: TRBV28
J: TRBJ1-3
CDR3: ASGGPGVGNTIY

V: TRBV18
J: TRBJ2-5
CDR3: ASSNLSGRSETQY

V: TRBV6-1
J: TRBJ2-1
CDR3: ASSLAGTSYNEQF

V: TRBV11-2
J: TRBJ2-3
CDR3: ASSPARGTGDTQY

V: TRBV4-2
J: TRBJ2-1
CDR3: ASSPGTSRNEQF

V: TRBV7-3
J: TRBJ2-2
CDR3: ASRETSAGTGELF

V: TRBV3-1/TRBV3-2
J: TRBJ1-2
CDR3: ASSQDETGGDYGYT

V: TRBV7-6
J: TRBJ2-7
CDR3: ASSLGTSVNEQY

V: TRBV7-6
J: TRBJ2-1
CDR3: ASSWGVYNEQF

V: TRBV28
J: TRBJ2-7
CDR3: ASSLVTGGKSEQY

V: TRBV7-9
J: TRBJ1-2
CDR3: ASGGADYGYT

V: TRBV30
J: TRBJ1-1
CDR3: AWSARGEAF

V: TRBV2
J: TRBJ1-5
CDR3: ASSVQVVTNQPQH

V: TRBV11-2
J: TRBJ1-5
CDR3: ASSPGTGGYQPQH

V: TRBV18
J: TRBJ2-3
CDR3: ASSPRSGRASDTQY

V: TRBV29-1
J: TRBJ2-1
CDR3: SSLGLGGRLNEQF

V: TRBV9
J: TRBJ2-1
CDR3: ASSARLAVASYNEQF

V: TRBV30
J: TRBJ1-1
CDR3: AWAGQFLMNTEAF

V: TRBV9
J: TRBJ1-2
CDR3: ASSVSGQAYVGYT

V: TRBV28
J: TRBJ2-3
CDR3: ASSFPGLAGKDTQY

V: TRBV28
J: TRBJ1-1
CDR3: ASSAEGRTVTNTEAF